A selection of T cell receptor beta chains follows, all from one sample in a study of T cells in Graves' hyperthyroidism and ophthalmopathy. TCRdb processed the multiplex PCR reads anew with MiXCR; each CDR3 protein has one entry. The sample includes fewer than 400,000 distinct CDR3 sequences, over 12% of them seen just once. The specimen sequenced was blood. These TCRs come from a man aged 50 to 60 with Graves' ophthalmopathy. CDR3s include the opening cysteine and the closing phenylalanine or tryptophan. The D gene is left open where the match is weak. Where a row states a size, it is once, few, many or the class of an expanded clone; other rows omit it.

TRBD1 TRBJ2-2 . TRBV3-1 CASTRGQGAGTGELFF TGTGCCAGCACCCGGGGACAGGGGGCGGGCACCGGGGAGCTGTTTTTT
TRBD2 TRBJ2-5 . TRBV19 CASSKAGVETQYF TGTGCCAGTAGTAAAGCGGGAGTCGAGACCCAGTACTTC
. TRBJ2-5 few TRBV5-8 CASSHGQAQETQYF TGTGCCAGCAGCCATGGACAAGCTCAAGAGACCCAGTACTTC
. TRBJ1-3 . TRBV6-2/TRBV6-3 CASSWGRQNSGNTIYF TGTGCCAGCAGTTGGGGACGGCAAAACTCTGGAAACACCATATATTTT
. TRBJ2-5 many TRBV15 CATSRDRRPGGETQYF TGTGCCACCAGCAGAGATCGTAGACCAGGGGGGGAGACCCAGTACTTC
. TRBJ2-7 many TRBV7-9 CASSPPPRNPYEQYF TGTGCCAGCAGCCCCCCCCCCAGGAACCCCTACGAGCAGTACTTC
. TRBJ1-5 . TRBV19 CASSIAATLGLNQPQHF TGTGCCAGTAGTATTGCAGCGACACTAGGGCTAAATCAGCCCCAGCATTTT
TRBD1 TRBJ2-2 . TRBV5-1 CASGTDPNTGELFF TGCGCCAGCGGGACAGACCCGAACACCGGGGAGCTGTTTTTT
TRBD2 TRBJ2-2 few TRBV12-3/TRBV12-4 CATPAGFTGELFF TGTGCCACCCCAGCGGGGTTCACCGGGGAGCTGTTTTTT
TRBD2 TRBJ2-3 few TRBV14 CASSRRTSGTYWGFTDTQYF TGTGCCAGCAGTAGAAGGACTAGCGGGACCTATTGGGGGTTCACAGATACGCAGTATTTT
. TRBJ1-2 . TRBV2 CASRRTDTTYGYTF TGTGCCAGCAGACGGACGGACACAACGTATGGCTACACCTTC
TRBD2 TRBJ2-1 few TRBV10-3 CAISDVAGGPSNEQFF TGTGCCATCAGTGACGTAGCGGGAGGGCCCAGCAATGAGCAGTTCTTC
. TRBJ2-3 many TRBV27 CASSSFSPDTQYF TGTGCCAGCAGTTCCTTTTCCCCAGATACGCAGTATTTT
TRBD2 TRBJ2-1 few TRBV3-1 CASSQVGGLAGNGNEQFF TGTGCCAGCAGCCAAGTTGGGGGACTAGCGGGAAATGGCAATGAGCAGTTCTTC
TRBD2 TRBJ2-3 many TRBV10-3 CAISGGGLAGTSTDTQYF TGTGCCATCAGTGGTGGAGGACTAGCGGGGACTAGCACAGATACGCAGTATTTT
. TRBJ1-1 many TRBV5-1 CASSGGSRLNTEAFF TGCGCCAGCAGCGGCGGGTCCAGGCTGAACACTGAAGCTTTCTTT
. TRBJ2-1 . TRBV4-2 CASSQETGSAYNEQFF TGTGCCAGCAGCCAAGAGACGGGAAGCGCCTACAATGAGCAGTTCTTC
. TRBJ2-7 many TRBV20-1 CSARLTDYEQYF TGCAGTGCTAGATTAACAGACTACGAGCAGTACTTC
TRBD2 TRBJ2-7 . TRBV27 CASSRLGGAGANYEQYF TGTGCCAGCAGCCGCCTCGGGGGAGCGGGAGCTAACTACGAGCAGTACTTC
. TRBJ1-1 . TRBV6-1 CASRGAGDTEAFF TGTGCCAGCAGGGGGGCAGGGGACACTGAAGCTTTCTTT
. TRBJ2-7 many TRBV18 CASSQQVSYEQYF TGTGCCAGCTCACAACAGGTCTCCTACGAGCAGTACTTC
. TRBJ2-2 many TRBV11-2 CASSTDYTGELFF TGTGCCAGCAGCACGGACTACACCGGGGAGCTGTTTTTT
. TRBJ2-3 many TRBV4-2 CASSQVKLTDTQYF TGTGCCAGCAGCCAAGTGAAGCTCACAGATACGCAGTATTTT
. TRBJ2-4 few TRBV7-9 CASSLAGGLAKNIQYF TGTGCCAGCAGCTTAGCCGGCGGGCTAGCCAAAAACATTCAGTACTTC
. TRBJ1-2 . TRBV7-8 CASSLGGGYGYTF TGTGCCAGCAGCTTAGGGGGGGGCTATGGCTACACCTTC
TRBD2 TRBJ2-7 . TRBV7-6 CASSLSSGASYEQYF TGTGCCAGCAGCTTATCTAGCGGGGCCTCCTACGAGCAGTACTTC
TRBD2 TRBJ2-1 . TRBV6-5 CASSYVGLTNNEQFF TGTGCCAGCAGTTACGTGGGACTAACCAACAATGAGCAGTTCTTC
TRBD1 TRBJ2-7 many TRBV7-2 CASRRTGGAPYEQYF TGTGCCAGCAGACGAACAGGGGGCGCCCCCTACGAGCAGTACTTC
. TRBJ2-7 few TRBV6-1 CASTGPGREYEQYF TGTGCCAGCACCGGGCCGGGACGGGAGTACGAGCAGTACTTC
TRBD2 TRBJ2-5 many TRBV2 CASIPGLAGSETQYF TGTGCCAGCATCCCGGGACTAGCGGGTTCAGAGACCCAGTACTTC
. TRBJ1-1 . TRBV18 CASSPIEGQTMNTEAFF TGTGCCAGCTCACCCATAGAAGGACAAACCATGAACACTGAAGCTTTCTTT
. TRBJ2-3 . TRBV7-9 CASSLFGSSTDTQYF TGTGCCAGCAGCTTGTTCGGATCGAGCACAGATACGCAGTATTTT
TRBD2 TRBJ2-2 many TRBV3-1 CASSHSGRASGELFF TGTGCCAGCAGCCACAGCGGGAGGGCCTCCGGGGAGCTGTTTTTT
. TRBJ2-5 many TRBV28 CASSFFWSGQQETQYF TGTGCCAGCAGTTTTTTCTGGTCTGGGCAGCAAGAGACCCAGTACTTC
. TRBJ2-7 many TRBV20-1 CSARMGGAEQYF TGCAGTGCTAGGATGGGGGGGGCCGAGCAGTACTTC
TRBD1 TRBJ1-6 few TRBV20-1 CSARALLSRDRGNSPLHF TGCAGTGCTAGAGCCCTCCTCTCTAGAGACAGGGGTAATTCACCCCTCCACTTT
TRBD2 TRBJ2-2 . TRBV5-1 CASSQTPGTSGMTGELFF TGCGCCAGCAGCCAAACCCCCGGGACTAGCGGGATGACCGGGGAGCTGTTTTTT
TRBD1 TRBJ2-3 . TRBV20-1 CSARVSDRGTDTQYF TGCAGTGCTAGAGTTTCCGACAGGGGAACAGATACGCAGTATTTT
TRBD2 TRBJ2-2 . TRBV25-1 CASSPQGPGTSGSIAGELFF TGTGCCAGCAGTCCACAGGGGCCTGGGACTAGCGGGAGTATTGCCGGGGAGCTGTTTTTT
TRBD2 TRBJ2-3 . TRBV29-1 CSVEELGLGSGIRTDTQYF TGCAGCGTTGAAGAACTTGGGCTGGGAAGCGGGATACGCACAGATACGCAGTATTTT
TRBD2 TRBJ2-1 . TRBV27 CASIPFGGREYNEQFF TGTGCCAGCATCCCTTTTGGTGGGCGGGAGTACAATGAGCAGTTCTTC
. TRBJ2-1 . TRBV25-1 CASSEGQAGWNNEQFF TGTGCCAGCAGTGAGGGTCAGGCGGGGTGGAACAATGAGCAGTTCTTC
. TRBJ1-1 many TRBV5-1 CASRVTLNTEAFF TGCGCCAGCAGGGTGACACTGAACACTGAAGCTTTCTTT
. TRBJ2-3 . TRBV4-1 CASSQQEPPRGSTDTQYF TGCGCCAGCAGCCAACAAGAGCCTCCCCGGGGTAGCACAGATACGCAGTATTTT
TRBD1 TRBJ2-7 many TRBV6-1 CASRPDRETLYEQYF TGTGCCAGCAGACCTGACAGGGAGACTCTCTACGAGCAGTACTTC
TRBD1 TRBJ2-2 few TRBV20-1 CSARDEDRGATGELFF TGCAGTGCTAGAGATGAAGACAGGGGGGCCACCGGGGAGCTGTTTTTT
. TRBJ2-1 . TRBV2 CASSLTGLNHNEQFF TGTGCCAGCAGTCTGACAGGTTTAAATCACAATGAGCAGTTCTTC
. TRBJ2-3 many TRBV2 CASSSGRYSTDTQYF TGTGCCAGCAGTTCCGGACGTTATAGCACAGATACGCAGTATTTT
. TRBJ1-6 few TRBV5-1 CASRAEGLYNSPLHF TGCGCCAGCAGAGCGGAGGGTTTGTATAATTCACCCCTCCACTTT
. TRBJ2-1 once TRBV9 CASSPSADSYNEQFF TGTGCCAGCAGCCCCTCCGCGGACTCCTACAATGAGCAGTTCTTC
. TRBJ2-1 many TRBV4-1 CASSQEGARYNEQFF TGCGCCAGCAGCCAAGAGGGGGCAAGGTACAATGAGCAGTTCTTC
TRBD1 TRBJ2-1 few TRBV4-1 CASSRGSGGVGNEQFF TGCGCCAGCAGCCGAGGGTCAGGGGGAGTTGGCAATGAGCAGTTCTTC
TRBD2 TRBJ2-7 . TRBV24-1 CATSSGGLADEQYF TGTGCCACCAGTTCCGGGGGTCTAGCGGACGAGCAGTACTTC
. TRBJ2-1 . TRBV29-1 CSVPGPGALNEQFF TGCAGCGTTCCTGGACCCGGAGCATTGAATGAGCAGTTCTTC
TRBD2 TRBJ2-1 many TRBV2 CASTFQRDSSYNEQFF TGTGCCAGCACTTTCCAGCGGGATAGCTCCTACAATGAGCAGTTCTTC
. TRBJ2-7 few TRBV4-2 CASSQATRSSYEQYF TGTGCCAGCAGCCAAGCGACTAGAAGCTCCTACGAGCAGTACTTC
TRBD1 TRBJ1-2 few TRBV19 CASRDRDRGYGYTF TGTGCCAGCCGCGACCGGGACAGGGGATATGGCTACACCTTC
TRBD2 TRBJ2-3 few TRBV5-1 CASSLGLAGRASTDTQYF TGCGCCAGCAGCTTGGGACTAGCGGGCCGAGCTAGCACAGATACGCAGTATTTT
TRBD2 TRBJ2-5 many TRBV7-9 CASSPNLAGPETQYF TGTGCCAGCAGCCCTAATCTAGCGGGACCAGAGACCCAGTACTTC
TRBD2 TRBJ2-3 many TRBV20-1 CSASLPTSGTADTQYF TGCAGTGCTAGCCTCCCGACTAGCGGGACGGCAGATACGCAGTATTTT